A single sample gave rise to the 22 T cell receptor beta chains below, sequenced in a study of T cells in Graves' hyperthyroidism and ophthalmopathy. TCR beta CDR3 sequences were amplified from RNA transcripts. The TCR CDR3 first-round RT-PCR relied on the HTBI primer set. TCRdb analysed the multiplex PCR reads with MiXCR anew, one entry per CDR3 protein. The table includes 500,000 to 800,000 distinct CDR3 sequences, 40% to 55% detected once. Sequenced input: peripheral blood or thyroid tissue (not recorded which). All receptors derive from an adult man with Graves' disease, either hyperthyroidism or ophthalmopathy (not recorded which).

The sample holds many counts of this clonotype. The rearrangement links TRBV24-1 to TRBJ2-2, with D perhaps TRBD2 (5 bases). Trimming removed 7 bases from V and 1 base from J, with 12 bases in between. From germline, CDR1 is KGHDR and CDR2 SFDVKD. The CDR3 is made up of 15 amino acids. CDR3 nucleotides: TGTGCCACCAGGCCCTCGGCGGGGAACACCGGGGAGCTGTTTTTT. Its translation is CATRPSAGNTGELFF.

This clonotype was counted at least ten times. The rearrangement uses TRBV20-1 and TRBJ1-6; TRBD1 might be the D (6 bases). Trimming removed 6 bases at V and 8 bases at J, with 17 bases between. Germline V gene lookup returns CDR1 DFQATT and CDR2 SNEGSKA (reference sequence). The CDR3 loop spans 14 amino acids. CDR3 sequence (DNA): TGCAGTGCGCCGGCGGCAGCAGGGGATTCACCCCTCCACTTT. Protein: CSAPAAAGDSPLHF.

In this sample, this clonotype turned up many times. The V and J genes are TRBV10-3 and TRBJ1-3, with TRBD1 identical over 7 bases. Trimming removed 3 bases from V and 4 bases from J; junction bases left unmatched: 3. There are 14 residues in the CDR3. Germline V lookup: CDR1 ENHRY, CDR2 SYGVKD. CDR3 protein: CAISDGTAGNTIYF. CDR3 DNA: TGTGCCATCAGTGACGGGACAGCAGGAAACACCATATATTTT.

V is TRBV9 and J is TRBJ2-2, with TRBD2 matching over 7 bases. The V gene's germline CDR1 is SGDLS and CDR2 YYNGEE. The CDR3 is made up of 17 amino acids. The ends lost 0 bases at V and 3 bases at J; junction bases unmatched: 8. CDR3 amino acids: CASSVARTSVYTGELFF. As DNA, the CDR3 is TGTGCCAGCAGCGTAGCTCGCACTAGCGTGTACACCGGGGAGCTGTTTTTT.

This clonotype occurred many times. The V call is TRBV19, the J call TRBJ1-5; tentatively, D is TRBD1 (5 bases). Deletions cut 6 bases from V and 6 bases from J, with 15 bases between. CDR3 length: 14 residues. Germline-derived CDR1 and CDR2 are LNHDA and SQIVND (reference sequence). CDR3 loop: CASSRDAEGQPQHF. The CDR3 bases are TGTGCCAGTAGCAGGGACGCGGAAGGTCAGCCCCAGCATTTT.

In its sample, this clonotype was seen once. The chain links TRBV7-9 to TRBJ2-7; tentative D call: TRBD1 (6 bases). Per the germline V gene, CDR1 is SEHNR and CDR2 is FQNEAQ (reference sequence). The CDR3 is 12 amino acids. V was shortened by 8 bases and J by 4 bases, with 12 bases between the two germline ends. CDR3 bases: TGTGCCAGCGGGGACATATTGTACGAGCAGTACTTC. The encoded protein is CASGDILYEQYF. The entire variable domain, with the rest obtained from reference TRBV7-9 and TRBJ2-7, is as follows: DTGVSQNPRHKITKRGQNVTFRCDPISEHNRLYWYRQTLGQGPEFLTYFQNEAQLEKSRLLSDRFSAERPKGSFSTLEIQRTEQGDSAMYLCASGDILYEQYFGPGTRLTVT.

Turning to this clonotype: Sequence at one end of the junction differs from germline and may be a read error. This rearrangement joins TRBV29-1 to TRBJ2-5; 7 bases match TRBD2. Germline CDR1 is SQVTM and CDR2 is ANQGSEA. This CDR3 comprises 12 residues. CDR3 DNA sequence: TGCAGCGTCCGTGGGAGGGAAGAGACCCAGTGCTTC. It codes for CSVRGREETQCF.

This clonotype was seen ten or more times. The V and J genes are TRBV9 and TRBJ1-2, with 8 bases matching TRBD1. The CDR3 is made up of 14 amino acids. Trimming took 4 bases from V and 7 from J; bases not matched to a gene: 9. Germline V gene data show CDR1 as SGDLS and CDR2 as YYNGEE. CDR3 sequence (DNA): TGTGCCAGCAGCACCGACCAGGGGGCGCTTGGCTACACCTTC. It specifies CASSTDQGALGYTF.

DNA for the CDR3: TGTGCCACCAGCAGAGCCAGGGTGGGCTCCTATGGCTACACCTTC. The encoded protein is CATSRARVGSYGYTF. This chain links TRBV15 with TRBJ1-2; possibly TRBD1 for D (5 bases). The germline CDR1 and CDR2 sequences are LNHNV and YYDKDF (reference sequence). Trimming cost V 1 base and J 4 bases, with 13 bases left between them. This CDR3 contains 15 residues.

This clonotype was picked up a small number of times. This chain connects TRBV20-1 to TRBJ2-5; D remains unclear. CDR3 length equals 12 residues. Trimming left V 6 bases short and J 0 bases short, with 8 bases between. Per germline, CDR1 DFQATT and CDR2 SNEGSKA (reference sequence). CDR3 protein: CSAPANQETQYF. DNA for the CDR3: TGCAGTGCACCCGCGAACCAAGAGACCCAGTACTTC.

V and J are TRBV2 and TRBJ1-4; 7 bases line up with TRBD1. Germline CDR1 SNHLY, CDR2 FYNNEI. The V segment lost 2 bases and the J segment 3 bases; nucleotides outside the gene matches: 6. This CDR3 has 16 residues. This CDR3 is CASSERPGGANEKLFF. The CDR3 nucleotides read TGTGCCAGCAGTGAACGTCCAGGGGGTGCTAATGAAAAACTGTTTTTT. Drawing the rest from reference TRBV2 and TRBJ1-4, the complete variable domain is EPEVTQTPSHQVTQMGQEVILRCVPISNHLYFYWYRQILGQKVEFLVSFYNNEISEKSEIFDDQFSVERPDGSNFTLKIRSTKLEDSAMYFCASSERPGGANEKLFFGSGTQLSVL.

This clonotype has just one count. This chain connects TRBV10-3 to TRBJ1-4; no reliable D call. V lost 6 bases to trimming and J lost 5 bases, with 4 bases between them. The CDR3 runs 11 residues. Germline CDR1 and CDR2: ENHRY and SYGVKD. The CDR3 region is CAIRENEKLFF. The CDR3 bases are TGTGCCATCAGGGAGAATGAAAAACTGTTTTTT.

This clonotype was recorded once. This chain connects TRBV10-3 to TRBJ1-6; 10 nucleotides agree with TRBD1. This CDR3 comprises 14 residues. Germline CDR1 is ENHRY and CDR2 is SYGVKD. V trimming: 5 bases; J trimming: 9 bases; junction bases outside the gene matches: 4. Written as DNA, the CDR3 is TGTGCCATCAGTTCGCGGACAGGGGGTTCACCCCTCCACTTT. Translating gives CAISSRTGGSPLHF.

The chain is built from TRBV5-1 and TRBJ2-2, with D possibly matching TRBD2 (6 bases). Germline V gene lookup returns CDR1 SGHRS and CDR2 YFSETQ. CDR3 length: 15 amino acids. V was clipped by 6 bases and J by 4 bases, with 16 bases between them. CDR3 amino acids: CASNPLMRGTGELFF. For the CDR3, the DNA is TGCGCCAGCAACCCCCTAATGCGGGGCACCGGGGAGCTGTTTTTT.

This clonotype was seen only once. The gene calls are TRBV24-1 and TRBJ2-5; tentatively, D is TRBD1 (6 bases). The germline gives CDR1 KGHDR, CDR2 SFDVKD. V lost 5 bases, J lost 2 bases, and 11 bases lay in between. The CDR3 spans 14 residues. CDR3 protein: CATSGKQGQETQYF. The CDR3 nucleotides are TGTGCCACCAGTGGAAAGCAGGGGCAAGAGACCCAGTACTTC.

This clonotype was detected only a few times. The V call is TRBV13, the J call TRBJ2-7, with 11 nucleotides matching TRBD2. The ends lost 4 bases at V and 1 base at J; junction bases unmatched: 6. CDR1 is PRHDT, CDR2 FYEKMQ, per germline (reference sequence). The CDR3 length is 16 residues. The CDR3 DNA reads as TGTGCCAGCAGCTCGGGTGTAGCGGGGGGGTCCTACGAGCAGTACTTC. Protein product: CASSSGVAGGSYEQYF.

The chain links TRBV7-9 to TRBJ1-4; possibly TRBD1 for D (6 bases). The germline V gene has CDR1 SEHNR and CDR2 FQNEAQ (reference sequence). The germline V and J ends were trimmed by 3 bases and 8 bases, with 22 bases remaining between them. The CDR3 loop spans 17 amino acids. DNA of the CDR3: TGTGCCAGCAGCTTTAGGGGGGCCGGATCGTCGGCGGAAAAACTGTTTTTT. This sequence encodes CASSFRGAGSSAEKLFF.

The genes are TRBV25-1 and TRBJ2-6; D gene unclear. This CDR3 region has 17 residues. The germline V gene has CDR1 MGHDK and CDR2 SYGVNS. V was pared by 8 bases and J by 0 bases, with 17 bases between. The CDR3 protein is CASVEEAARSGANVLTF. The CDR3 bases are TGTGCCAGCGTTGAAGAGGCTGCCCGCTCTGGGGCCAACGTCCTGACTTTC.

This clonotype was found many times. This rearrangement joins TRBV7-8 to TRBJ1-6; TRBD1 aligns across 7 bases. The junction had 3 bases not matched to a gene; V was cut back by 0 bases and J by 7 bases. In germline, CDR1 is SGHVS, CDR2 FQNEAQ. The CDR3 is made up of 15 amino acids. In nucleotides, the CDR3 is TGTGCCAGCAGCTTAGCGGCAGGGGGGAATTCACCCCTCCACTTT. It codes for CASSLAAGGNSPLHF.

The chain employs TRBV7-9 and TRBJ1-1; a possible D gene is TRBD1 (5 bases). This CDR3 region has 15 residues. In germline, CDR1 is SEHNR, CDR2 FQNEAQ (reference sequence). V lost 7 bases to trimming and J lost 0 bases, with 15 bases between them. CDR3 in amino acids: CASTTSTVMNTEAFF. CDR3 coding DNA: TGTGCCAGCACGACGTCGACAGTCATGAACACTGAAGCTTTCTTT.

This clonotype was seen repeatedly, ten times or more. This chain uses TRBV2 with TRBJ2-7; D ambiguous. Germline values: CDR1 SNHLY, CDR2 FYNNEI. This CDR3 contains 12 residues. Between the trimmed V and J ends, which lost 7 bases and 4 bases, there was a span of 11 bases. The CDR3, as DNA: TGTGCCAGCATTGACATGAGATACGAGCAGTACTTC. Protein sequence: CASIDMRYEQYF.

This clonotype showed up just a few times. V and J are TRBV19 and TRBJ2-2; no clear D. Trimming removed 5 bases from V and 4 bases from J, with 11 bases in between. The germline V gene has CDR1 LNHDA and CDR2 SQIVND (reference sequence). The CDR3 consists of 14 residues. CDR3 sequence reads: CASSDQEITGELFF. The CDR3 DNA is TGTGCCAGTAGTGACCAGGAGATCACCGGGGAGCTGTTTTTT.